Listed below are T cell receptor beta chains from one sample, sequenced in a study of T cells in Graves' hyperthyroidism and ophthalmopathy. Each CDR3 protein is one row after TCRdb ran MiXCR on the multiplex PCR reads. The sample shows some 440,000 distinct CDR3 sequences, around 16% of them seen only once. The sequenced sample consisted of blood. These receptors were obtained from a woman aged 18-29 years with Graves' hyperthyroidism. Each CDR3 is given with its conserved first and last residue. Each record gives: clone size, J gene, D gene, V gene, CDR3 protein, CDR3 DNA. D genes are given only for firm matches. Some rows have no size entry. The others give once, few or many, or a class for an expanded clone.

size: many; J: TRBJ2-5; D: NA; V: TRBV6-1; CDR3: CASSSVGAQYF; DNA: TGTGCCAGCAGTTCCGTAGGGGCCCAGTACTTC
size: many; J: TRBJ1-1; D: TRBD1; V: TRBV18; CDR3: CASSPTGTGLNTEAFF; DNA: TGTGCCAGCTCACCAACCGGGACAGGATTGAACACTGAAGCTTTCTTT
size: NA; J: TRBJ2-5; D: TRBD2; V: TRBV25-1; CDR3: CASSVIAGAQETQYF; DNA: TGTGCCAGCAGTGTAATAGCGGGGGCCCAAGAGACCCAGTACTTC
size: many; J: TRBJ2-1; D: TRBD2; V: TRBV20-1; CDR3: CSARDGLAGTNYNEQFF; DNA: TGCAGTGCTAGAGATGGGCTAGCGGGGACAAACTACAATGAGCAGTTCTTC
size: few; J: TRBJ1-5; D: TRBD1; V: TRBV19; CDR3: CAKIPGQGKDQPQHF; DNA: TGTGCCAAGATCCCGGGACAGGGAAAAGATCAGCCCCAGCATTTT
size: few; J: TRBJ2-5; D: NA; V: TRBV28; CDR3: CASSLSRPLGQETQYF; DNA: TGTGCCAGCAGTTTATCCCGGCCTTTAGGCCAAGAGACCCAGTACTTC
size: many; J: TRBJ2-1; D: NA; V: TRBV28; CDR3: CASSFSLAESSYNEQFF; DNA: TGTGCCAGCAGTTTCTCACTCGCGGAGAGCTCCTACAATGAGCAGTTCTTC
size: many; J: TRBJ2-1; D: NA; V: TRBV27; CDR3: CASSYTGVSYNEQFF; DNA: TGTGCCAGCAGTTATACGGGAGTCTCCTACAATGAGCAGTTCTTC
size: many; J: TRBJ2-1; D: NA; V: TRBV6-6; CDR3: CASSYSIGLAISRNEQFF; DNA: TGTGCCAGCAGTTACTCGATTGGGCTAGCAATCTCCCGCAATGAGCAGTTCTTC
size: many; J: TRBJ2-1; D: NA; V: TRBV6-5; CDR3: CASSYSRRVDNEQFF; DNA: TGTGCCAGCAGTTACTCGCGCAGGGTTGACAATGAGCAGTTCTTC
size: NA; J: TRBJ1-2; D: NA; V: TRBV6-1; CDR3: CASSEKQIYGYTF; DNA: TGTGCCAGCAGTGAAAAACAGATCTATGGCTACACCTTC
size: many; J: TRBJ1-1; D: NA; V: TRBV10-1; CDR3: CSRQQICHFRDCRRNTEAFF; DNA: TGCTCCCGCCAGCAGATTTGTCATTTCCGAGACTGTCGAAGGAACACTGAAGCTTTCTTT
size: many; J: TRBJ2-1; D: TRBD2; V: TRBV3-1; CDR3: CASSQLAGGPDEQFF; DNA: TGTGCCAGCAGCCAACTAGCGGGAGGGCCAGATGAGCAGTTCTTC
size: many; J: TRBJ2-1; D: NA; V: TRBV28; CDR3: CASSVPGTTRDEQFF; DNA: TGTGCCAGCAGTGTACCCGGGACCACTAGGGATGAGCAGTTCTTC
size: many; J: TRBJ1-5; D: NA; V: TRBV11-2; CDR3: CASSFSQNQPQHF; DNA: TGTGCCAGCAGCTTTTCTCAAAATCAGCCCCAGCATTTT
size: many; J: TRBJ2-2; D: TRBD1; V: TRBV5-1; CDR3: CASSLRTGETGELFF; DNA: TGCGCCAGCAGCTTGCGAACAGGGGAAACCGGGGAGCTGTTTTTT
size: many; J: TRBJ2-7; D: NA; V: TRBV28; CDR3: CASSPGSFSYEQYF; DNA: TGTGCCAGCAGTCCAGGGTCCTTCTCCTACGAGCAGTACTTC
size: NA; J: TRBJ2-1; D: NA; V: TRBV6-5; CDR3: CASSYLTRLNEQFF; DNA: TGTGCCAGCAGTTACCTGACTAGGTTGAATGAGCAGTTCTTC
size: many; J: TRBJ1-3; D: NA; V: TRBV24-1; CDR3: CATSDLQRTGLAGNTIYF; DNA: TGTGCCACCAGTGATTTGCAAAGAACAGGGCTGGCCGGAAACACCATATATTTT
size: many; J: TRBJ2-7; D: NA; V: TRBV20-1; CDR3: CSARPGLQAYEQYF; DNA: TGCAGTGCTAGGCCGGGACTCCAAGCCTACGAGCAGTACTTC
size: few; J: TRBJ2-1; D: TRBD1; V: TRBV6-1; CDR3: CASGTDEYNEQFF; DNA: TGTGCCAGCGGGACAGACGAGTACAATGAGCAGTTCTTC
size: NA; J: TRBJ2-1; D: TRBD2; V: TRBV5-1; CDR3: CASSPGLAGHSSYNEQFF; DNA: TGCGCCAGCAGCCCTGGACTAGCGGGGCATTCCTCCTACAATGAGCAGTTCTTC
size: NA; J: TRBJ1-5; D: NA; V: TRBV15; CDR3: CATSRQRQPQHF; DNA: TGTGCCACCAGCAGACAAAGGCAGCCCCAGCATTTT
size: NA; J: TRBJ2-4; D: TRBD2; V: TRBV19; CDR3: CASSPWGKREAKNIQYF; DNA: TGTGCCAGTAGTCCCTGGGGGAAGCGGGAGGCTAAAAACATTCAGTACTTC